A selection of T cell receptor beta chains follows, all from one sample in a study of T cells generated in artificial thymic organoids. TCRdb analysed the 5' RACE reads with MiXCR anew, one entry per CDR3 protein. Of 6,000 to 8,000 distinct CDR3 sequences detected, about 24% appear once; the ten largest clones hold roughly 3%. Their antigen targets remain unknown. Sequencing used naive CD8+ T cells grown in artificial thymic organoids from cord blood stem and progenitor cells. These receptors originate from a human donor who gave cord blood stem cells for thymic organoid culture, a cardiac surgery patient who gave postnatal thymus, or a blood donor (not recorded which). Each CDR3 is given with its conserved first and last residue. The order of the fields is CDR3 protein, V gene.

CATSDLQGTANEKLFF | TRBV24-1
CASSLGDFGQPQHF | TRBV5-5
CASSPTHHRGRGYNTEAFF | TRBV12-3/TRBV12-4
CASSPWNYNEQFF | TRBV5-4
CASSARGLLSNEQFF | TRBV9
CASSRHGRAYEQYF | TRBV27
CSASIPGTIGAFF | TRBV20-1
CSANGGGSGNTIYF | TRBV20-1
CAINQGGGRRTDTQYF | TRBV10-3
CASSSLAGGPGELFF | TRBV6-2/TRBV6-3
CASSLQEFSNQPQHF | TRBV4-1
CASSQGGQGSETQYF | TRBV4-3
CASSAAGRTEAFF | TRBV2
CASSLGGQLNTEAFF | TRBV5-1
CASSRGQCNQPQHF | TRBV12-3/TRBV12-4
CASSVHSRGPYEQYF | TRBV6-1
CASSREQGETYEQYF | TRBV4-2
CASSLAYSCSGANVLTF | TRBV7-9
CASSSGRDTQYF | TRBV12-3/TRBV12-4
CASSRSGQAYTDTQYF | TRBV4-3
CASSQVEGGGTEAFF | TRBV4-1
CASSQEGRSASEDTQYF | TRBV4-3
CASSQDKGVAEAFF | TRBV4-3
CASSQIYTEAFF | TRBV7-6
CASSSTFYEQFF | TRBV12-3/TRBV12-4
CASSLRTVGNTIYF | TRBV5-5
CASSQERQGRSYEQYF | TRBV4-3
CASSLATGGTIHNEQFF | TRBV7-9
CASSLAALRGRTDTQYF | TRBV7-9
CASSPLEGETQYF | TRBV18
CSARGRYGLSYNSPLHF | TRBV20-1
CASSLVTGGSRSYNEQFF | TRBV5-1
CASSQGPLGRTYNEQFF | TRBV4-1
CASSRSNYGYTF | TRBV11-3
CASSFPTFGSYGYTF | TRBV6-6
CASNLKGTNTEAFF | TRBV12-3/TRBV12-4
CSAPGQQNTEAFF | TRBV20-1
CASRDRGNYEQYF | TRBV18
CSGRGSYEQYF | TRBV20-1
CATLTSGCGANVLTF | TRBV6-2/TRBV6-3
CASTRPRAGKARAFF | TRBV19
CSVEGPTGAFF | TRBV29-1
CASSQSEPGQRNQPQHF | TRBV4-1
CASSFRLAGGYEQYF | TRBV12-3/TRBV12-4
CASSLTGERYGYTF | TRBV5-1
CASSYSIRVQETQYF | TRBV6-5